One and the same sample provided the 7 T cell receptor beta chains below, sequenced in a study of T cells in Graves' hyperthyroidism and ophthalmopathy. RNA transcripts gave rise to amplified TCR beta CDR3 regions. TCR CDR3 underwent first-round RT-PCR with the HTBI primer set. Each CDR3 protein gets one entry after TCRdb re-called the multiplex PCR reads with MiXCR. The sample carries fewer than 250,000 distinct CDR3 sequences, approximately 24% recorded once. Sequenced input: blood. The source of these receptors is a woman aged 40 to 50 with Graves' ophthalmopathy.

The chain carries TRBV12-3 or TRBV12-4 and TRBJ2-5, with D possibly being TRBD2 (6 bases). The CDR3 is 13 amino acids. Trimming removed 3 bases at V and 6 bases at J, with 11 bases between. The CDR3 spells CASSLGGLKTQYF. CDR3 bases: TGTGCCAGCAGTTTGGGGGGATTGAAGACCCAGTACTTC.

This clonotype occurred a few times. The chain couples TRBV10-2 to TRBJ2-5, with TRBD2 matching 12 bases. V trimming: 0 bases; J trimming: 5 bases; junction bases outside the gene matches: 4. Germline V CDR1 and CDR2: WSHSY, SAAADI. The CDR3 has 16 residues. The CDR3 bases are TGCGCCAGCAGTGAGTCAAGACTAGCGGGAGCTGAGACCCAGTACTTC. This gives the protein CASSESRLAGAETQYF.

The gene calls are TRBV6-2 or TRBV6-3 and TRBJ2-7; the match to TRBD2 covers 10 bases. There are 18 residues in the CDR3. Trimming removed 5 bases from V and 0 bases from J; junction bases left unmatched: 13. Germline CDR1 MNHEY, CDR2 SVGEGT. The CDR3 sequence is CASSRALAGVGSSYEQYF. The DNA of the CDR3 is TGTGCCAGCAGTCGGGCGCTAGCGGGAGTCGGGAGCTCCTACGAGCAGTACTTC.

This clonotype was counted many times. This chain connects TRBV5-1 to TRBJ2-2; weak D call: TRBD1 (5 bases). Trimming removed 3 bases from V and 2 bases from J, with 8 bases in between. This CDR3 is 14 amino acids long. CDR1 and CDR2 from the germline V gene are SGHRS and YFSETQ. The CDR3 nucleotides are TGCGCCAGCAGCTCGGACATTAACACCGGGGAGCTGTTTTTT. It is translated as CASSSDINTGELFF.

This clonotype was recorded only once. The CDR3 bases are TGTGCCAGCAGCCTCAGGGGGCCGGGTCAGCCCCAGCATTTT. Translating gives CASSLRGPGQPQHF. The rearrangement uses TRBV12-3 or TRBV12-4 and TRBJ1-5; 8 bases match TRBD1. The CDR3 length is 14 residues. J lost 6 bases, V lost 6 bases, and 7 bases had no gene match.

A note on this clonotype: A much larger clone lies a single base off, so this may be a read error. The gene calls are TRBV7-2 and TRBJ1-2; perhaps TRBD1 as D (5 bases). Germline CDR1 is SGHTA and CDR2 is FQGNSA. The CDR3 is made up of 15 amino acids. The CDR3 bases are TGTGCCGGCAGCCCAGTTCATGGGGGGGGCTATGGCTACACCTTC. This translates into CAGSPVHGGGYGYTF.

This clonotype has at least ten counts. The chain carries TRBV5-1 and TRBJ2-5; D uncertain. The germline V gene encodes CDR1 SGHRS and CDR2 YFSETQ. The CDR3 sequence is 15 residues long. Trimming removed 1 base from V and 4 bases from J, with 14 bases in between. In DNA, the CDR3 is TGCGCCAGCAGCTTGTATGGGCAGGCGGCAGAGACCCAGTACTTC. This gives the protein CASSLYGQAAETQYF.